Listed below are T cell receptor beta chains from one sample, sequenced in a study of response to subunit inactivated influenza vaccine. Each CDR3 protein is one row after TCRdb ran MiXCR on the RT-PCR reads. The data contain 400,000 to 650,000 distinct CDR3 sequences, 6.5% to 8% of them singletons. Sample: PBMCs from blood, taken roughly 24 months after vaccination. The receptors come from a man between 50 and 69 years old who received an inactivated influenza vaccine. Both conserved end residues are part of each CDR3. The D gene is left open where the match is weak. Where a row states a size, it is once, few, many or the class of an expanded clone; other rows omit it.

cdr3_aa cdr3_nt j_call clone_size v_call d_call
CAISGREGRSTDTQYF TGTGCCATCAGTGGGAGAGAGGGGAGATCCACAGATACGCAGTATTTT TRBJ2-3 few TRBV10-3 .
CSATGLGQPQHF TGCAGTGCTACAGGGTTGGGTCAGCCCCAGCATTTT TRBJ1-5 few TRBV20-1 .
CASSHLGDLAKNIQYF TGTGCCAGCAGTCACCTAGGGGACCTAGCCAAAAACATTCAGTACTTC TRBJ2-4 few TRBV12-3/TRBV12-4 .
CASSLETGNYGYTF TGTGCCAGCAGCTTAGAGACAGGGAACTATGGCTACACCTTC TRBJ1-2 few TRBV7-9 TRBD1
CASSVAPPGTRKETQYF TGTGCCAGCAGCGTCGCCCCCCCCGGGACTAGAAAAGAGACCCAGTACTTC TRBJ2-5 . TRBV7-2 TRBD2
CASSQPRDLGETQYF TGTGCCAGCAGCCAACCTAGGGATTTGGGAGAGACCCAGTACTTC TRBJ2-5 . TRBV7-9 .
CSASRKPGGTEAFF TGCAGTGCTAGCAGGAAGCCAGGGGGCACTGAAGCTTTCTTT TRBJ1-1 many TRBV20-1 TRBD1
CASNLTPQEQYF TGTGCCAGCAACCTTACTCCTCAGGAGCAGTACTTC TRBJ2-7 few TRBV2 .
CASSRAGLAGGSETQYF TGCGCCAGCAGCCGCGCAGGACTAGCGGGGGGCAGTGAGACCCAGTACTTC TRBJ2-5 few TRBV4-1 TRBD2
CSVARQSRLPEAFF TGCAGCGTAGCGAGACAGTCGAGGCTTCCTGAAGCTTTCTTT TRBJ1-1 many TRBV29-1 .
CASSQGSNTGELFF TGTGCCAGCAGCCAAGGGTCAAACACCGGGGAGCTGTTTTTT TRBJ2-2 . TRBV4-2 .
CASSRDRGLSGNTIYF TGTGCCAGCAGCAGGGACAGGGGGCTCTCTGGAAACACCATATATTTT TRBJ1-3 few TRBV7-9 TRBD1
CASSLISNYGYTF TGTGCCAGCAGTTTAATAAGTAACTATGGCTACACCTTC TRBJ1-2 . TRBV12-3/TRBV12-4 .
CASSHWAGASYEQYF TGCGCCAGCAGCCATTGGGCAGGGGCCTCCTACGAGCAGTACTTC TRBJ2-7 few TRBV4-1 .
CASSYSAYNEQFF TGTGCCAGCAGTTACTCGGCTTACAATGAGCAGTTCTTC TRBJ2-1 many TRBV6-5 .
CASSKRRQGSTGELFF TGTGCCAGTAGTAAAAGGAGGCAGGGCTCTACCGGGGAGCTGTTTTTT TRBJ2-2 few TRBV19 .
CASSWPSGAEGTDTQYF TGCGCCAGCAGTTGGCCTTCCGGGGCCGAGGGCACAGATACGCAGTATTTT TRBJ2-3 many TRBV23-1 .
CASRTPRDWYDHEQYF TGTGCCAGCAGGACCCCCAGGGACTGGTACGACCACGAGCAGTACTTC TRBJ2-7 few TRBV6-2/TRBV6-3 .